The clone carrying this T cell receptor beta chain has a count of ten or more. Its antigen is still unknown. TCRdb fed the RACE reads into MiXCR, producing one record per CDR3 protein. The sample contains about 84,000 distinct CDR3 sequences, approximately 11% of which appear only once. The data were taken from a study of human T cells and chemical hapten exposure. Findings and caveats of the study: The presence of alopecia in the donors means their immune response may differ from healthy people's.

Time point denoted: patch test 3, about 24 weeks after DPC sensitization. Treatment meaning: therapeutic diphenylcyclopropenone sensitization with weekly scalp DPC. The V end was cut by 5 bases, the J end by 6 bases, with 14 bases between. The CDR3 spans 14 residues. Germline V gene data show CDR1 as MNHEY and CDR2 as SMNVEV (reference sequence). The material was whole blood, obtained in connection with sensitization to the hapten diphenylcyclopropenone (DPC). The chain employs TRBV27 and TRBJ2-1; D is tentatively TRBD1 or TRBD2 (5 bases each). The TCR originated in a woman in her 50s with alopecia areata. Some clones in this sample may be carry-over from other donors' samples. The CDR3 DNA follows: TGTGCCAGCAGTCCCTGGAGTGGGGGCAATGAGCAGTTCTTC. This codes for CASSPWSGGNEQFF.